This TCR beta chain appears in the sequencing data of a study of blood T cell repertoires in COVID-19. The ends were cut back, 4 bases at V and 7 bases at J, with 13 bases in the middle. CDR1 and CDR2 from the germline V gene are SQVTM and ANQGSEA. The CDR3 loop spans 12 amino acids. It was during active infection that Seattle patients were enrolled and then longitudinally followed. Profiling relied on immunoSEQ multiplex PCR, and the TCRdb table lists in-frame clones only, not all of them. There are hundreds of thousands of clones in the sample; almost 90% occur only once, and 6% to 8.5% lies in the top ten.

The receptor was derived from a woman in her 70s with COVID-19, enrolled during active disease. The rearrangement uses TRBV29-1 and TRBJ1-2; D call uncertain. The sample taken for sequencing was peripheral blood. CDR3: CSVVADGGGYTF. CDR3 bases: TGCAGCGTTGTGGCGGACGGAGGTGGCTACACCTTC.